Following are 28 T cell receptor beta chains from one sample sequenced in a study of T cell responses to AZD1222 COVID-19 vaccine. Some clones are missing from TCRdb's copy, which holds only in-frame ones; the method was immunoSEQ multiplex PCR. The table lists roughly 170,000 clones, 88% of them singletons. Material: peripheral blood, obtained on day 0 of AZD1222 vaccination. The origin of the receptors is an adult in good health.

The chain is built from TRBV6-1 and TRBJ2-1, with 10 bases fitting TRBD2. The CDR3 loop spans 15 amino acids. J was trimmed by 6 bases and V by 3 bases; bases with no gene match: 5. Germline lookup yields CDR1 MNHNS and CDR2 SASEGT. DNA of the CDR3: TGTGCCAGCAGTGACAGAGCGGGGGGGTTCAATGAGCAGTTCTTC. Translation: CASSDRAGGFNEQFF.

The chain carries TRBV11-2 and TRBJ2-7, with D tentatively TRBD1 (5 bases). The CDR3 is 14 amino acids. The germline gives CDR1 SGHAT, CDR2 FQNNGV. V dropped 3 bases and J dropped 0 bases, with 9 bases sitting between them. CDR3 loop: CASSFSGFSYEQYF. The CDR3 DNA reads as TGTGCCAGCAGCTTTTCAGGGTTCTCCTACGAGCAGTACTTC.

This CDR3 is CASSNLPGQGNTEAFF. The CDR3 DNA is TGTGCCAGCAGCAATCTACCGGGACAGGGAAACACTGAAGCTTTCTTT. The chain combines TRBV6-4 with TRBJ1-1; 9 nucleotides match TRBD1. The V gene's germline CDR1 is MRHNA and CDR2 SNTAGT. The CDR3 runs 16 residues. With V trimmed by 6 bases and J by 2 bases, 10 bases remained unmatched.

The chain joins TRBV5-6 to TRBJ2-3; TRBD1 matches at 7 bases. The V and J ends lost 1 base and 6 bases, in that order; junction bases with no gene match: 2. There are 13 residues in the CDR3. Germline lookup yields CDR1 SGHDT and CDR2 YYEEEE. The CDR3 nucleotides are TGTGCCAGCAGCTTGAGACAGGGCGATACGCAGTATTTT. This codes for CASSLRQGDTQYF.

V and J are TRBV9 and TRBJ1-4; a weak D match, TRBD1 (5 bases). This CDR3 contains 14 residues. Germline CDR1 SGDLS, CDR2 YYNGEE. The V gene lost 0 bases and the J gene lost 7 bases, with 10 bases spanning the gap. CDR3 amino acids: CASSVGGWAEKLFF. CDR3 sequence (DNA): TGTGCCAGCAGCGTAGGGGGGTGGGCTGAAAAACTGTTTTTT.

The chain uses TRBV30 and TRBJ2-2; unclear D gene. This CDR3 contains 12 residues. Germline-derived CDR1 and CDR2 are GTSNPN and SVGIG (reference sequence). The V gene lost 3 bases and the J gene lost 6 bases, with 8 bases spanning the gap. CDR3 amino acids: CAWRARPGELFF. The CDR3 DNA follows: TGTGCCTGGAGAGCACGGCCCGGGGAGCTGTTTTTT. Combining the CDR3 with reference TRBV30 and TRBJ2-2 gives the whole variable domain SQTIHQWPATLVQPVGSPLSLECTVEGTSNPNLYWYRQAAGRGLQLLFYSVGIGQISSEVPQNLSASRPQDRQFILSSKKLLLSDSGFYLCAWRARPGELFFGEGSRLTVL.

This clone was picked up one time. The rearrangement uses TRBV7-6 and TRBJ2-7, with 12 bases aligning to TRBD2. V was pared by 1 base and J by 0 bases, with 10 bases of the junction left unmatched. CDR1 SGHVS and CDR2 FNYEAQ come from the germline V gene. The length of the CDR3 is 19 residues. CDR3 amino acids: CASSLDRRASGGDSYEQYF. DNA for the CDR3: TGTGCCAGCAGCTTAGACCGAAGGGCTAGCGGGGGGGACTCCTACGAGCAGTACTTC.

The chain couples TRBV6-5 to TRBJ2-2; D unclear. Germline V gene data show CDR1 as MNHEY and CDR2 as SVGAGI. V was pared by 5 bases and J by 4 bases, with 14 bases between. CDR3 length: 15 amino acids. CDR3 residues: CASSRRVDPTGELFF. CDR3 nucleotides: TGTGCCAGCAGTAGACGGGTCGATCCCACCGGGGAGCTGTTTTTT.

This clone showed up just once. J is TRBJ2-7 and V is TRBV6-5; weak D call: TRBD2 (5 bases). In germline, CDR1 is MNHEY, CDR2 SVGAGI. The CDR3 has 15 residues. V was trimmed by 2 bases and J by 0 bases, leaving 11 bases between them. In DNA, the CDR3 is TGTGCCAGCAGTTACATAGAGCGGAGCTCCTACGAGCAGTACTTC. Protein sequence: CASSYIERSSYEQYF.

This clone was found once. Other nucleotide sequences from this sample produce the same CDR3. This sequence joins TRBV18 and TRBJ2-7, with D tentatively TRBD1 or TRBD2 (5 bases each). This CDR3 comprises 12 residues. The V gene's germline CDR1 is KGHSH and CDR2 LQKENI. V lost 2 bases and J 4 bases, leaving 6 bases between the germline ends. CDR3 coding DNA: TGTGCCAGCTCACCAGGGGGTTACGAGCAGTACTTC. Its protein is CASSPGGYEQYF.

CDR3 coding DNA: TGTGCCAGCAGGGAGGGCGGGTCGAACACCGGGGAGCTGTTTTTT. This sequence encodes CASREGGSNTGELFF. This rearrangement joins TRBV6-5 to TRBJ2-2; D perhaps matches TRBD2 (6 bases). The CDR3 is 15 amino acids. V dropped 6 bases and J dropped 0 bases, with 11 bases sitting between them. Germline CDR1 and CDR2: MNHEY and SVGAGI.

The rearrangement uses TRBV27 and TRBJ2-7; D is possibly TRBD2 (6 bases). V lost 1 base and J lost 2, with 9 bases in between. The CDR3 contains 14 residues. Per the germline V gene, CDR1 is MNHEY and CDR2 is SMNVEV (reference sequence). CDR3 sequence: CASSLWRGPYEQYF. The CDR3 nucleotides read TGTGCCAGCAGTTTATGGAGGGGCCCCTACGAGCAGTACTTC.

The V gene is TRBV6-4, the J gene TRBJ1-6, with D unresolved. The CDR3 is 13 amino acids. V was cut by 6 bases and J by 6 bases, with 9 bases left in between. Looked up from germline, CDR1 is MRHNA and CDR2 is SNTAGT. As DNA, the CDR3 is TGTGCCAGCAGGCACGGAGCTAATTCACCCCTCCACTTT. This encodes CASRHGANSPLHF.

The chain links TRBV11-3 to TRBJ2-7; weak D call: TRBD2 (6 bases). The CDR3 extends over 13 amino acids. V dropped 6 bases and J dropped 6 bases, with 15 bases sitting between them. Germline V gene sequence: CDR1 SGHNT, CDR2 YENEEA. The DNA of the CDR3 is TGTGCCAGCAGTAGAACCGGGAGAACCGAGCAGTACTTC. Protein sequence: CASSRTGRTEQYF.

The CDR3 sequence: CASSLPGTIEQYF. The CDR3 DNA reads as TGTGCCAGCTCACTACCAGGGACCATCGAGCAGTACTTC. The gene calls are TRBV18 and TRBJ2-7, with D perhaps assigned TRBD1 or TRBD2 (5 bases each). Germline V lookup: CDR1 KGHSH, CDR2 LQKENI. V was pared by 4 bases and J by 6 bases, with 13 bases between. The CDR3 extends over 13 amino acids. The full variable domain, in which reference TRBV18 and TRBJ2-7 provide the parts outside the CDR3, is NAGVMQNPRHLVRRRGQEARLRCSPMKGHSHVYWYRQLPEEGLKFMVYLQKENIIDESGMPKERFSAEFPKEGPSILRIQQVVRGDSAAYFCASSLPGTIEQYFGPGTRLTVT.

In its sample, this clone was seen a few times. This rearrangement joins TRBV7-9 to TRBJ1-2; TRBD1 matches 7 bases. Germline trimming cut 4 bases from V and 2 bases from J; bases unmatched to any gene: 10. In germline, CDR1 is SEHNR, CDR2 FQNEAQ (reference sequence). The length of the CDR3 is 16 residues. The CDR3 nucleotides are TGTGCCAGCAGCTCCCTAGAGACAGGGCTAAACTATGGCTACACCTTC. It encodes CASSSLETGLNYGYTF. The full variable domain, rest sourced from reference TRBV7-9 and TRBJ1-2, is DTGVSQNPRHKITKRGQNVTFRCDPISEHNRLYWYRQTLGQGPEFLTYFQNEAQLEKSRLLSDRFSAERPKGSFSTLEIQRTEQGDSAMYLCASSSLETGLNYGYTFGSGTRLTVV.

This clone was observed a handful of times. The chain carries TRBV27 and TRBJ2-1, with 11 nucleotides matching TRBD2. The CDR3 has 15 amino acids. The germline CDR1 and CDR2 sequences are MNHEY and SMNVEV (reference sequence). The trim removed 5 bases at V and 6 bases at J, leaving 6 bases unmatched. In DNA, the CDR3 is TGTGCCAGCAGTCTTCGACTAGCGGGATTCAATGAGCAGTTCTTC. Translating gives CASSLRLAGFNEQFF.

The V and J genes are TRBV5-4 and TRBJ2-5, with D perhaps assigned TRBD1 or TRBD2 (6 bases each). The CDR3 totals 16 residues. V was pared by 6 bases and J by 0 bases, with 18 bases between. Germline V gene sequence: CDR1 SGHNT, CDR2 YYREEE (reference sequence). Here the CDR3 reads CASTSGPGAHQETQYF. The CDR3 nucleotides are TGTGCCAGCACCTCCGGACCGGGGGCTCACCAAGAGACCCAGTACTTC.

The chain combines TRBV9 with TRBJ1-5, with TRBD1 matching 9 bases. The germline V gene has CDR1 SGDLS and CDR2 YYNGEE. Germline trimming cut 4 bases from V and 8 bases from J; bases unmatched to any gene: 13. This CDR3 spans 16 amino acids. The CDR3 bases are TGTGCCAGCAGCCCCACGGGACAGGGTCTTGTAGAGCCCCAGCATTTT. It specifies CASSPTGQGLVEPQHF.

The V call is TRBV12-3 or TRBV12-4, the J call TRBJ1-3, with D unresolved. V gave up 4 bases and J gave up 0 bases, with 4 bases separating them. The CDR3 is made up of 13 amino acids. This CDR3 is CASSYRSGNTIYF. The CDR3 coding sequence is TGTGCCAGCAGTTATCGCTCTGGAAACACCATATATTTT.

The rearrangement joins TRBV6-6 to TRBJ2-1; tentatively, D is TRBD2 (6 bases). Germline V CDR1 and CDR2: MNHNY, SVGAGI (reference sequence). V lost 7 bases, J lost 4 bases, and 11 bases lay in between. The CDR3 contains 13 residues. The CDR3 protein is CASINGGYNEQFF. The CDR3 bases are TGTGCCAGCATTAACGGGGGTTACAATGAGCAGTTCTTC.

V is TRBV4-3 and J is TRBJ2-7, with 9 bases lining up with TRBD2. CDR3 length: 16 amino acids. V trimming: 1 base; J trimming: 2 bases; junction bases outside the gene matches: 6. The germline V gene encodes CDR1 LGHNA and CDR2 YSLEER. Here the CDR3 DNA reads TGCGCCAGCAGCCAAGGCCCTGGCGGGGGGGCCTACGAGCAGTACTTC. It encodes CASSQGPGGGAYEQYF.

The chain links TRBV28 to TRBJ2-5, with TRBD2 as a possible D gene (5 bases). CDR1 MDHEN and CDR2 SYDVKM come from the germline V gene. The CDR3 totals 14 residues. V was trimmed by 2 bases and J by 4 bases, leaving 11 bases between them. This chain's CDR3 is CASSLLARSETQYF. In DNA form, the CDR3 reads TGTGCCAGCAGTTTACTAGCCCGCTCAGAGACCCAGTACTTC. Complete variable domain (other parts from reference TRBV28 and TRBJ2-5): DVKVTQSSRYLVKRTGEKVFLECVQDMDHENMFWYRQDPGLGLRLIYFSYDVKMKEKGDIPEGYSVSREKKERFSLILESASTNQTSMYLCASSLLARSETQYFGPGTRLLVL.

This clone was seen once. CDR3 amino acids: CATQRGGGTNTGELFF. The CDR3 DNA follows: TGTGCCACCCAGAGGGGGGGCGGGACGAACACCGGGGAGCTGTTTTTT. The chain uses TRBV10-3 and TRBJ2-2, with D possibly TRBD2 on 7 matching bases. Trimming stripped 10 bases from V and 0 bases from J, with 18 bases between. The CDR3 totals 16 residues. Germline CDR1 and CDR2: ENHRY and SYGVKD.

There are a few counts of this clone. The V gene is TRBV6-1, the J gene TRBJ2-3, with 11 bases identical to TRBD2. This CDR3 region has 15 residues. Germline V gives CDR1 MNHNS, CDR2 SASEGT. V dropped 3 bases and J dropped 5; count of bases not matched to a gene: 4. CDR3 loop: CASSDRGLAGDTQYF. The CDR3 DNA follows: TGTGCCAGCAGTGATCGTGGACTAGCGGGAGATACGCAGTATTTT.

The chain links TRBV30 to TRBJ2-7, with 7 positions matching TRBD1. J gave up 5 bases and V 4 bases, and 17 bases lay outside the gene matches. The germline V gene encodes CDR1 GTSNPN and CDR2 SVGIG (reference sequence). The CDR3 consists of 16 residues. The CDR3 loop is CAWTRTKTGVRNEQYF. The CDR3 region has the DNA TGTGCCTGGACAAGGACGAAAACAGGGGTTAGGAACGAGCAGTACTTC. The entire variable domain, with the rest obtained from reference TRBV30 and TRBJ2-7, is as follows: SQTIHQWPATLVQPVGSPLSLECTVEGTSNPNLYWYRQAAGRGLQLLFYSVGIGQISSEVPQNLSASRPQDRQFILSSKKLLLSDSGFYLCAWTRTKTGVRNEQYFGPGTRLTVT.

The V and J genes are TRBV29-1 and TRBJ1-5, with D perhaps matching TRBD1 (5 bases). The CDR3 totals 13 residues. Looked up from germline, CDR1 is SQVTM and CDR2 is ANQGSEA. Trimming left V 6 bases short and J 0 bases short, with 9 bases between. The CDR3 coding sequence is TGCAGCGTCCTCAGGGATAGCAATCAGCCCCAGCATTTT. Translated: CSVLRDSNQPQHF.

J is TRBJ1-2 and V is TRBV27; D not resolved. CDR1 and CDR2 from the germline V gene are MNHEY and SMNVEV (reference sequence). This CDR3 region has 10 residues. V was shortened by 7 bases and J by 7 bases, with 7 bases between the two germline ends. CDR3 nucleotide sequence: TGTGCCAGCATTCCAGGTGGCTACACCTTC. It specifies CASIPGGYTF.